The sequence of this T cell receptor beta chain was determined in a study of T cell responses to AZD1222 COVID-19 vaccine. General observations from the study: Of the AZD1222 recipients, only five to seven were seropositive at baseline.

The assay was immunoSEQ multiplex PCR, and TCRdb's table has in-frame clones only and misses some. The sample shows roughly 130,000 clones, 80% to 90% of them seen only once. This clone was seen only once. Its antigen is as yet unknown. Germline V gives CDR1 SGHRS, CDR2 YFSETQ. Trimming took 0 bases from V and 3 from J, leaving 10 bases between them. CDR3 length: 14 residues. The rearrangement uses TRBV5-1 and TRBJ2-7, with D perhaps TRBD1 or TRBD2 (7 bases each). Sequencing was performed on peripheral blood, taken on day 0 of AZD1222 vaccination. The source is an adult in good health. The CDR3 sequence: CASSLAGGVYEQYF. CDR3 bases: TGCGCCAGCAGCTTGGCAGGGGGGGTCTACGAGCAGTACTTC.